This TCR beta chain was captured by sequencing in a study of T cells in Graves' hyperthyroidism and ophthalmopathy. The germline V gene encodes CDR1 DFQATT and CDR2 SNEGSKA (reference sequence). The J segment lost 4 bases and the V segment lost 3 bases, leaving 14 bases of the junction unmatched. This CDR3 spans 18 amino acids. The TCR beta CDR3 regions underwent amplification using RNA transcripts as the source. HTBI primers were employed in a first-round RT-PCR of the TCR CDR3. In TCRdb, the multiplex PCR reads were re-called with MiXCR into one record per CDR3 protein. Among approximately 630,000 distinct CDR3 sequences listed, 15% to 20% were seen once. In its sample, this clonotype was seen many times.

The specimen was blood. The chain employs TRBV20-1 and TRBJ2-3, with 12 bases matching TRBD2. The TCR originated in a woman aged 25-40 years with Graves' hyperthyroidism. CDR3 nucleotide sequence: TGCAGTGCTAGTACCGGGAGGGGGGCTAGCGGGAGGGCAGATACGCAGTATTTT. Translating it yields CSASTGRGASGRADTQYF.